This TCR beta chain was identified in a study of vaccination and CD4 T cells after COVID-19. Study-wide results and limits: Post-infection sampling omitted early timepoints and covered relatively few convalescent patients.

An Oncomine TCR Beta short-read assay was used to sequence the DNA from cultured CD4+ T cells. TCRdb redid the calling of the PCR reads with MiXCR, one entry per CDR3 protein. Among several thousand distinct CDR3 sequences listed, 60% to 65% were seen once. Sample treatment: roughly 11-day PBMC culture with coronavirus spike peptide pools or control peptides (ViraFEST assay). CDR1 is SGDLS and CDR2 is YYNGEE in the germline V gene. This CDR3 has 19 amino acids. Trimming cost V 3 bases and J 1 base; bases outside gene matches: 18. On this clonotype: The antigen remains undetermined.

The clonotype originates from a human donor who had recovered from COVID-19. The sequencing sample was made of CD4+ T cells from blood, cultured in vitro. V and J are TRBV9 and TRBJ1-2; 7 nucleotides agree with TRBD1. The CDR3 protein is CASSGATGPDAVINYGYTF. CDR3 DNA sequence: TGTGCCAGCAGCGGGGCGACAGGGCCCGACGCCGTCATTAACTATGGCTACACCTTC.